These 2 T cell receptor beta chains came from one sample sequenced in a study of T cells in localized non-small cell lung cancer. Measured with immunoSEQ multiplex PCR; TCRdb has only the in-frame clones, and not every one. The table shows several hundred clones, with 26% occurring only once. Sequencing was performed on lung tumor tissue, taken before any cancer treatment. The receptors derive from a man between 40 and 69 years old with stage III squamous cell lung carcinoma.

This clone is large by share. The genes are TRBV6-8 and TRBJ1-2, with a weak D call TRBD1 (6 bases). With 3 bases removed from V and 3 bases from J, the gap between germline ends came to 14 bases. The V gene's germline CDR1 is MNHGY and CDR2 SAAAGT. The length of the CDR3 is 15 residues. CDR3 region: CASSYFGGEDYGYTF. In nucleotides, the CDR3 is TGTGCCAGCAGTTATTTCGGGGGCGAAGACTATGGCTACACCTTC.

The chain employs TRBV19 and TRBJ2-5; D possibly uses TRBD1 or TRBD2 (6 bases each). V dropped 5 bases and J dropped 1 base, with 14 bases sitting between them. The germline CDR1 and CDR2 sequences are LNHDA and SQIVND (reference sequence). This CDR3 has 15 residues. The CDR3 coding sequence is TGTGCCAGTAGTGGGGGCGGGACATCCCAAGAGACCCAGTACTTC. Its translation: CASSGGGTSQETQYF.